These 13 T cell receptor beta chains were all obtained from the same sample, sequenced in a study of T cells in women clearing cervical HPV infection. Sequencing used immunoSEQ multiplex PCR; TCRdb keeps in-frame clones, though not all of them. The listing contains 23,000 or so clones. Sequencing used blood buffy coat. Receptor source: a woman between 18 and 75 years old with a cervical HPV16 infection that either progressed to CIN3+ or cleared (not recorded which).

Details on this clone: The read halts 3 residues ahead of the CDR3 end, with the missing end drawn from the germline J gene. The chain uses TRBV14 and TRBJ2-3; D not resolved. V lost 2 bases and J lost 2, with 11 bases in between. The CDR3 totals 15 residues. The germline CDR1 and CDR2 sequences are SGHDN and FVKESK. The CDR3 DNA, read in part, is TGTGCCAGCAGCCAAACGGTGTCGAACACAGATACG. This codes for CASSQTVSNTDT. The full CDR3 reads CASSQTVSNTDTQYF.

Concerning this clone itself: The observed sequence ends 3 residues before the CDR3 terminus, with the missing tail filled in from the germline J gene. The chain joins TRBV5-4 to TRBJ2-7; TRBD2 might be the D (5 bases). The CDR3 runs 13 residues. The germline gives CDR1 SGHNT, CDR2 YYREEE (reference sequence). Trimming cost V 2 bases and J 1 base, with 7 bases left between them. The sequenced CDR3 bases are TGTGCCAGCAGCTTTGCGGGTTCCTACGAG. Translated, it gives CASSFAGSYE. The whole CDR3 sequence is CASSFAGSYEQYF. Complete variable domain (other parts from reference TRBV5-4 and TRBJ2-7): ETGVTQSPTHLIKTRGQQVTLRCSSQSGHNTVSWYQQALGQGPQFIFQYYREEENGRGNFPPRFSGLQFPNYSSELNVNALELDDSALYLCASSFAGSYEQYFGPGTRLTVT.

With regard to this clone: A junction end diverges from the germline sequence, so it may reflect a read error. The sequence runs out 3 residues before the end of the CDR3; the remainder is reconstructed from the germline J gene. The chain links TRBV4-2 to TRBJ1-4, with 10 bases that match TRBD1. Germline CDR1 LGHNA, CDR2 YNFKEQ. The CDR3 extends over 15 amino acids. The DNA read from the CDR3 is TGCGCCAGCAGCCCGGGACAGGGGTCTAATGAAAAA. Translated: CASSPGQGSNEK. The CDR3 as a whole reads CASSPGQGSNEKLFF.

Worth noting for this clone: Read sequence stops 3 residues before the CDR3 end, and the germline J gene provides the missing end. This chain connects TRBV18 to TRBJ2-1, with TRBD1 matching over 7 bases. The CDR3 loop spans 14 amino acids. The V gene's germline CDR1 is KGHSH and CDR2 LQKENI. V lost 1 base, J lost 3 bases, and 0 bases stayed unmatched. The CDR3 here is CASSPRDSYNEQFF. The DNA read from the CDR3 is TGTGCCAGCTCACCACGGGACAGCTACAATGAG.

A note on this clone: The read terminates 3 residues ahead of where the CDR3 ends, so the germline J gene completes it. This chain connects TRBV10-3 to TRBJ1-2; 10 bases agree with TRBD1. Germline V lookup: CDR1 ENHRY, CDR2 SYGVKD. The CDR3 has 13 amino acids. Incomplete CDR3 DNA: TGTGCCATCTACCGGGACAGGGGAGAAGGC. Protein sequence: CAIYRDRGEG. The full CDR3 is CAIYRDRGEGYTF.

Concerning this clone: The read stops 3 residues short of the end of the CDR3; the missing end is completed from the germline J gene. The chain employs TRBV6-2 or TRBV6-3 and TRBJ2-1; 8 bases match TRBD2. The V gene's germline CDR1 is MNHEY and CDR2 SVGEGT. The CDR3 has 15 amino acids. Trimming cost V 0 bases and J 4 bases; bases outside gene matches: 2. Partial CDR3 DNA: TGTGCCAGCAGTTACTCGGCGGGAGGATACAATGAG. This encodes CASSYSAGGYNE. The whole CDR3 protein reads CASSYSAGGYNEQFF.

To note about this clone: The missing CDR3 end, 3 residues past where the read stops, is filled in from the germline J gene. V and J are TRBV20-1 and TRBJ1-1; D is possibly TRBD1 (5 bases). Trimming removed 0 bases from V and 0 bases from J, with 11 bases in between. CDR3 size: 15 residues. Germline V lookup: CDR1 DFQATT, CDR2 SNEGSKA (reference sequence). Incomplete CDR3 DNA: TGCAGTGCTAGAGACCGTAGGACAATGAACACTGAA. Amino acid sequence: CSARDRRTMNTE. The full-length CDR3 reads as CSARDRRTMNTEAFF.

Comment on this clone: The CDR3 end lies 3 residues beyond the end of the read and is filled in from the germline J gene. The chain carries TRBV20-1 and TRBJ2-7; TRBD2 agrees at 14 bases. After removal of 1 base from V and 0 bases from J, the junction contained 2 bases not matched to a gene. In germline, CDR1 is DFQATT, CDR2 SNEGSKA (reference sequence). The CDR3 extends over 16 amino acids. The part of the CDR3 DNA that was read is TGCAGTGCTAGAGGGACTAGCGGGAGGAGCTCCTACGAG. Amino acid sequence: CSARGTSGRSSYE. The whole CDR3 is CSARGTSGRSSYEQYF.

Comment on this clone: The sequenced fragment ends 3 residues before the CDR3 boundary, so the rest is inferred from the germline J gene. The V and J genes are TRBV5-4 and TRBJ2-1; TRBD1 might be the D (6 bases). CDR3 length: 13 amino acids. Trimming pared 0 bases from V and 5 bases from J, leaving 6 bases between. Per germline, CDR1 SGHNT and CDR2 YYREEE (reference sequence). CDR3 region: CASSLGQDNEQFF. CDR3 DNA, as far as it was read: TGTGCCAGCAGCTTGGGACAGGACAATGAG.

As for this clone: The observed sequence ends 3 residues before the CDR3 terminus, with the missing tail filled in from the germline J gene. The chain employs TRBV28 and TRBJ1-4; D call uncertain. The CDR3 loop spans 16 amino acids. The germline V gene has CDR1 MDHEN and CDR2 SYDVKM. The V end lost 5 bases, the J end lost 0 bases, and 13 bases lay between the germline ends. Partial CDR3 DNA: TGTGCCAGCAGTCACCCTGGTACAGCAACTAATGAAAAA. Translating it yields CASSHPGTATNEK. The entire CDR3 is CASSHPGTATNEKLFF. Filled out from reference TRBV28 and TRBJ1-4, the complete variable domain reads DVKVTQSSRYLVKRTGEKVFLECVQDMDHENMFWYRQDPGLGLRLIYFSYDVKMKEKGDIPEGYSVSREKKERFSLILESASTNQTSMYLCASSHPGTATNEKLFFGSGTQLSVL.

Comments on this clone: Read coverage stops 3 residues before the CDR3 terminus; the germline J gene supplies the remainder. This chain connects TRBV7-9 to TRBJ2-7, with 7 bases fitting TRBD2. Germline trimming cut 1 base from V and 2 bases from J; bases unmatched to any gene: 2. The CDR3 has 14 residues. Germline V gives CDR1 SEHNR, CDR2 FQNEAQ (reference sequence). CDR3: CASSLVAGAYEQYF. The CDR3 DNA, read in part, is TGTGCCAGCAGCTTAGTCGCGGGAGCCTACGAG. Looking up the rest from reference TRBV7-9 and TRBJ2-7 gives the full variable domain: DTGVSQNPRHKITKRGQNVTFRCDPISEHNRLYWYRQTLGQGPEFLTYFQNEAQLEKSRLLSDRFSAERPKGSFSTLEIQRTEQGDSAMYLCASSLVAGAYEQYFGPGTRLTVT.

Turning to this clone: The read stops 3 residues short of the end of the CDR3; the missing end is completed from the germline J gene. V usage is TRBV11-2 and J usage is TRBJ2-7; 7 positions match TRBD1. The CDR3 has 13 amino acids. CDR1 and CDR2 from the germline V gene are SGHAT and FQNNGV. Unmatched junction bases numbered 3, after V lost 5 bases and J lost 2 bases. The CDR3 here is CASSPGQTYEQYF. The DNA read from the CDR3 is TGTGCCAGCAGCCCGGGACAGACCTACGAG.

With respect to this clone: The CDR3 goes on 3 residues after the read ends, and that part is filled in from the germline J gene. The gene calls are TRBV20-1 and TRBJ2-7, with TRBD2 matching 9 bases. The CDR3 totals 14 residues. With V trimmed by 0 bases and J by 5 bases, 5 bases remained unmatched. CDR1 is DFQATT, CDR2 SNEGSKA, per germline (reference sequence). The CDR3 spells CSARDWSGRHEQYF. The DNA read from the CDR3 is TGCAGTGCTAGAGATTGGAGCGGGAGGCACGAG.